A single T cell receptor beta chain is shown here with its context. This receptor's antigen is unknown. Base quality data are lacking; no much larger clone is found one base away. The record originates from a study of OX40 agonist ivuxolimab in advanced cancers. As for the study more broadly: The costimulatory receptor OX40 (CD134) was targeted by ivuxolimab, a fully human IgG2 agonistic monoclonal antibody. Intravenous ivuxolimab was administered to patients every 2 weeks at six dose levels: 0.01, 0.1, 0.3, 1.5, 3 and 10 mg/kg. Of the 50 to 55 dose-escalation patients, hepatocellular carcinoma was present in about 19, melanoma in approximately 15, renal cell carcinoma in 9 and head and neck cancer in 9. A male proportion of 70% to 90% and a mean age of approximately 55 years, ranging from 23 to 79, were recorded for the dose-escalation cohort. Prior anti-PD-1, anti-PD-L1 or anti-CTLA-4 therapy was permitted, and 40% of dose-escalation patients had received checkpoint inhibitors. Partial responses were achieved by three dose-escalation patients, of whom one had hepatocellular carcinoma and two had cutaneous melanoma. The purpose of peripheral TCRbeta sequencing was to test whether ivuxolimab changed TCR sequence diversity and led to clonal T-cell expansion. The paper describes the monotherapy dose-escalation part (N of about 50 patients) of the phase I trial of ivuxolimab. Summary of the overall study and its limitations: In the 0.1-3.0 mg/kg groups, partial responders had among the lowest normalized peripheral clonal expansion, particularly in CD8+ T cells. Low levels of normalized T-cell clonal expansion were also shown by some nonresponding patients. After ivuxolimab, more expanded clones were found on average in CD8+ T cells than in CD4+ T cells. The antigen specificity of the clonally expanded peripheral T cells was not determined. At doses of 0.1 to 3.0 mg/kg, clonal expansion of both CD4+ and CD8+ blood T cells was observed from baseline to week 6.

Genomic DNA was extracted from sorted cells for sequencing of the TCRbeta CDR3 region. The immunoSEQ Assay was used for sequencing of TCRbeta CDR3 regions. TCRdb obtained this table from immuneACCESS and retained in-frame rearrangements with V and J assigned. These tables miss some clones; where compared with another copy, unresolved V genes account for less than half of the shortfall, and the remainder is unexplained. The sample contains about 93,000 clones, around 94% of them found a single time. The ten largest clones take up roughly 2.6% of the sample. Spanning cysteine to phenylalanine, the CDR3 consists of 15 amino acids. Only the CDR3 part of the read is kept: 45 bases, read in frame from the first base. V is cut by 6 bases and J by 3 bases, and the space between the germline ends is 17 bases. The germline V gene encodes CDR1 MNHEY and CDR2 SMNVEV (reference sequence). The trial excluded patients who had a history of autoimmune disease or who were on systemic immunosuppression. Peripheral blood for TCR sequencing was drawn from every dose cohort at baseline, at cycle 4 day 1 and at cycle 7 day 1. Samples came from an open-label, multicenter, first-in-human phase I dose-escalation trial of ivuxolimab. The trial enrolled adults with locally advanced or metastatic head and neck squamous cell, hepatocellular, melanoma or renal cell carcinoma. Before TCR sequencing, CD4+ T cells and CD8+ T cells were sorted from peripheral blood as separate populations.

Specimen: CD4+ or CD8+ T cells sorted from blood, collected in a trial of the OX40 agonist ivuxolimab. The chain was built from TRBV27 and TRBJ1-2; the D gene cannot be named for sure. The source is an adult with an advanced solid tumor such as melanoma, head and neck, liver or kidney cancer. The CDR3 has the sequence CASRFVSGADYGYTF. The nucleotides read TGTGCCAGCAGGTTCGTCTCGGGCGCGGACTATGGCTACACCTTC.